The entry that follows covers one TCR beta chain sequence. This specimen belongs to a study of blood T cell repertoires in COVID-19. The wider study: Specimens from acute and convalescent COVID-19 originated in the United States, Italy and Spain. PBMCs, B-cell-depleted T cells, or T cells provided the cDNA or gDNA that made up the material.

V lost 2 bases and J 13 bases, leaving 4 bases between the germline ends. Germline assignment: CDR1 SGHRS and CDR2 YFSETQ. The CDR3 extends over 8 amino acids. In the original workflow: Quantification of nucleated cells was approximated via reference gene primer amplification. Some clones are missing from TCRdb's copy, which holds only in-frame ones; the method was immunoSEQ multiplex PCR. V and J calls and clone size come straight from that table; D and trimming were deduced from the DNA. In the table there are roughly 50,000 clones, roughly 84% of which are singletons. Source material: peripheral blood. The gene calls are TRBV5-1 and TRBJ2-7; D unresolved. The sequence came from a man aged 65-85 years with active COVID-19. CDR3 region: CASSFQYF. CDR3 in DNA: TGCGCCAGCAGCTTCCAATACTTC.